A selection of T cell receptor beta chains follows, all from one sample in a study of blood T cell repertoires in COVID-19. Here immunoSEQ multiplex PCR was the method, and the copy in TCRdb shows in-frame clones only, minus some. The sample carries about 250,000 clones, about 86% recorded once. Sequenced sample: peripheral blood. Every receptor here comes from a man aged 80 or over with acute or convalescent COVID-19. CDR3s include the opening cysteine and the closing phenylalanine or tryptophan. A D gene is named only where the DNA matches it firmly.

V	D	J	CDR3	DNA
TRBV5-6	TRBD2	TRBJ2-3	CASSLLLAGGLTDTQYF	TGTGCCAGCAGCTTATTGCTAGCGGGCGGACTTACAGATACGCAGTATTTT
TRBV7-8	TRBD2	TRBJ2-5	CASSPSGGGETQYF	TGTGCCAGCAGCCCCTCGGGGGGTGGTGAGACCCAGTACTTC
TRBV6-2/TRBV6-3	TRBD1	TRBJ2-5	CASIPDRDPLRETQYF	TGTGCCAGCATCCCGGACAGGGACCCTCTCAGGGAGACCCAGTACTTC
TRBV7-9	-	TRBJ1-2	CASSLAQGFWGYTF	TGTGCCAGCAGCTTAGCCCAGGGGTTTTGGGGCTACACCTTC
TRBV10-3	TRBD1	TRBJ1-5	CAISEFGTGEQPQHF	TGTGCCATCAGTGAGTTCGGGACAGGTGAACAGCCCCAGCATTTT
TRBV5-1	-	TRBJ2-3	CASSETRGGPDTQYF	TGCGCCAGCAGCGAGACTCGGGGTGGGCCAGATACGCAGTATTTT
TRBV19	-	TRBJ2-7	CASSPLRSGSGYEQYF	TGTGCCAGTAGTCCCCTCCGTAGCGGATCGGGCTACGAGCAGTACTTC
TRBV27	TRBD1	TRBJ1-5	CASSEQGNQPQHF	TGTGCCAGCAGTGAACAGGGGAATCAGCCCCAGCATTTT
TRBV5-1	TRBD2	TRBJ2-5	CASSPGLAHFQETQYF	TGCGCCAGCAGCCCGGGACTAGCGCATTTCCAAGAGACCCAGTACTTC
TRBV13	-	TRBJ2-5	CASSLGLGQHVQETQYF	TGTGCCAGCAGCTTAGGCTTAGGACAGCATGTCCAAGAGACCCAGTACTTC